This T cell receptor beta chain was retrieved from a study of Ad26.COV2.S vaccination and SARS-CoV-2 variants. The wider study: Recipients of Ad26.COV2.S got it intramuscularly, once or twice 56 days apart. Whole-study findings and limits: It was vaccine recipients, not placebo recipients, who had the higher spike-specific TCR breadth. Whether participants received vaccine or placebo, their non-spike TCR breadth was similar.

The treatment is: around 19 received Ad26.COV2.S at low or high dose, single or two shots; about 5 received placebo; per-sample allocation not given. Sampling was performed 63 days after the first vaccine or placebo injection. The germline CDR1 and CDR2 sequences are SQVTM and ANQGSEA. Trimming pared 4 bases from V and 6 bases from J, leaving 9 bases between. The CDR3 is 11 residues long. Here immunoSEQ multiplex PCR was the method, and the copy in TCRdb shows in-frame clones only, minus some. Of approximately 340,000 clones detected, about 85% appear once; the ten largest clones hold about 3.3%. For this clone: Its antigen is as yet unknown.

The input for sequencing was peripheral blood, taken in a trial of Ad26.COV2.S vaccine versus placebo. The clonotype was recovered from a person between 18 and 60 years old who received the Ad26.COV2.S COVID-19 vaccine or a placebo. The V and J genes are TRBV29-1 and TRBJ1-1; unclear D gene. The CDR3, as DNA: TGCAGCGTTGTTAGGGAAGCTGAAGCTTTCTTT. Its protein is CSVVREAEAFF.